The TCR beta chain described here comes from a study of blood T cells in healthy people across ages. This clonotype has only a few counts. Trimming stripped 4 bases from V and 8 bases from J, with 11 bases between. This CDR3 has 13 amino acids. Germline V CDR1 and CDR2: LGHDT, YNNKEL (reference sequence). Sample-barcoded 5' priming and a J-beta primer mix drove a second PCR of roughly 6 to 12 cycles. From the 5' RACE reads, TCRdb called clonotypes with MiXCR, one entry per CDR3 protein. The sample lists some 760,000 distinct CDR3 sequences, about 25% occurring once. The data were also submitted as part of a second study, on T cells of mothers and their children.

This clonotype originated in a boy younger than 18 in good health. This sequence joins TRBV3-1 and TRBJ1-4, with D perhaps matching TRBD1 (5 bases). The sequenced material came from blood. CDR3 loop: CASSRNRGEKLFF. CDR3 DNA: TGTGCCAGCAGCCGCAACCGGGGGGAAAAACTGTTTTTT.